One sample yielded the 27 T cell receptor beta chains listed below, sequenced in a study of control samples from healthy donors and cancer patients. The assay was immunoSEQ multiplex PCR, and TCRdb's table has in-frame clones only and misses some. The sample contains 98,000 or so clones, 82% of which appear only once. Sequencing used blood. These receptors were collected from a man in his sixties in good health.

This clone showed up just once. The gene calls are TRBV4-2 and TRBJ2-7, with D maybe TRBD2 (7 bases). The CDR3 has 15 amino acids. V dropped 0 bases and J dropped 4 bases, with 13 bases sitting between them. Germline CDR1 and CDR2: LGHNA and YNFKEQ. CDR3 in amino acids: CASSQDGGAGYEQYF. Here the CDR3 DNA reads TGTGCCAGCAGCCAAGATGGGGGGGCCGGTTACGAGCAGTACTTC.

The rearrangement uses TRBV30 and TRBJ2-7; D gene uncertain. The germline V and J ends were trimmed by 2 bases and 3 bases, with 5 bases remaining between them. CDR3 length: 11 amino acids. Germline lookup yields CDR1 GTSNPN and CDR2 SVGIG (reference sequence). CDR3 loop: CAWSSLYEQYF. CDR3 in DNA: TGTGCCTGGAGTTCCCTCTACGAGCAGTACTTC.

This clone came up once. The chain links TRBV2 to TRBJ2-3; 8 bases agree with TRBD1. The V gene's germline CDR1 is SNHLY and CDR2 FYNNEI. J was trimmed by 6 bases and V by 5 bases; bases with no gene match: 1. This CDR3 contains 12 residues. The DNA of the CDR3 is TGTGCCAGCAGTTGGACAGGGGATACGCAGTATTTT. Protein product: CASSWTGDTQYF.

This sequence joins TRBV19 and TRBJ1-1; possibly TRBD1 for D (6 bases). The CDR3 totals 13 residues. Germline V gene data show CDR1 as LNHDA and CDR2 as SQIVND (reference sequence). Trimming shortened V by 7 bases and J by 1 base, and 10 bases separated the two germline ends. CDR3 loop: CASTGTPNTEAFF. CDR3 sequence (DNA): TGTGCCAGTACCGGGACACCGAACACTGAAGCTTTCTTT.

Note on this clone: Its ends do not fully match the called genes, so a read error is possible. The chain recombines TRBV2 with TRBJ2-3; a weak D match, TRBD2 (5 bases). CDR1 and CDR2 (germline): SNHLY, FYNNEI. CDR3 size: 11 residues. CDR3 in DNA: TGTGCCAGCAGTGAAGCCCTCAGACTAACTTTT. Translating gives CASSEALRLTF.

The genes are TRBV9 and TRBJ2-1, with a weak D call TRBD2 (7 bases). Trimming shortened V by 0 bases and J by 4 bases, and 11 bases separated the two germline ends. The CDR3 runs to 15 residues. Germline CDR1 and CDR2: SGDLS and YYNGEE. The CDR3 sequence is CASSVGRGPYNEQFF. The DNA of the CDR3 is TGTGCCAGCAGCGTAGGGCGGGGGCCGTACAATGAGCAGTTCTTC.

J is TRBJ1-5 and V is TRBV11-2; 8 bases line up with TRBD1. Unmatched junction bases numbered 13, after V lost 0 bases and J lost 3 bases. CDR3 length: 19 amino acids. Germline V lookup: CDR1 SGHAT, CDR2 FQNNGV. CDR3 amino acids: CASSLDRAGGFTNNQPQHF. CDR3 in DNA: TGTGCCAGCAGCTTAGATCGGGCAGGGGGCTTCACCAACAATCAGCCCCAGCATTTT.

The chain joins TRBV2 to TRBJ2-2; D is possibly TRBD2 (6 bases). Germline V lookup: CDR1 SNHLY, CDR2 FYNNEI. The CDR3 loop spans 16 amino acids. The V end was cut by 4 bases, the J end by 4 bases, with 16 bases between. The CDR3 sequence: CASSVIRDGGTGELFF. CDR3 coding DNA: TGTGCCAGCAGTGTAATCAGGGACGGGGGCACCGGGGAGCTGTTTTTT.

This chain links TRBV9 with TRBJ1-2; no clear D gene. From germline, CDR1 is SGDLS and CDR2 YYNGEE. The CDR3 is made up of 14 amino acids. Trimming stripped 0 bases from V and 7 bases from J, with 13 bases between. The CDR3 spells CASSVDRGVTGYTF. The CDR3 nucleotides read TGTGCCAGCAGCGTAGACAGAGGAGTTACTGGCTACACCTTC. Combining the CDR3 with reference TRBV9 and TRBJ1-2 gives the whole variable domain DSGVTQTPKHLITATGQRVTLRCSPRSGDLSVYWYQQSLDQGLQFLIQYYNGEERAKGNILERFSAQQFPDLHSELNLSSLELGDSALYFCASSVDRGVTGYTFGSGTRLTVV.

The table lists this clone with a count of one. This chain links TRBV10-3 with TRBJ2-2; D gene uncertain. Trimming removed 7 bases from V and 1 base from J, with 7 bases in between. Germline V gene lookup returns CDR1 ENHRY and CDR2 SYGVKD. The CDR3 is made up of 13 amino acids. The CDR3 here is CAIMVKNTGELFF. The CDR3 nucleotides read TGTGCCATCATGGTGAAGAACACCGGGGAGCTGTTTTTT.

V gene TRBV3-1 (or the pseudogene TRBV3-2) combines with J gene TRBJ2-5, with 8 nucleotides matching TRBD2. Trimming at V came to 0 bases and at J to 5 bases, leaving 8 bases not matched to a gene. CDR1 LGHDT and CDR2 YNNKEL come from the germline V gene (reference sequence). This CDR3 is 16 amino acids long. The CDR3 protein is CASSQDLHIAGETQYF. In nucleotides, the CDR3 is TGTGCCAGCAGCCAAGATCTGCACATAGCGGGGGAGACCCAGTACTTC.

The V and J genes are TRBV5-6 and TRBJ2-1, with a tentative D call TRBD1 (5 bases). Germline CDR1 and CDR2: SGHDT and YYEEEE. Between the trimmed V and J ends, which lost 3 bases and 4 bases, there was a span of 14 bases. The CDR3 extends over 15 amino acids. CDR3: CASSSQESRYNEQFF. In nucleotides, the CDR3 is TGTGCCAGCAGCTCACAGGAATCCAGATACAATGAGCAGTTCTTC.

The rearrangement uses TRBV7-9 and TRBJ1-2, with TRBD1 matching 7 bases. Germline V gene sequence: CDR1 SEHNR, CDR2 FQNEAQ (reference sequence). The junction had 7 bases not matched to a gene; V was cut back by 4 bases and J by 2 bases. CDR3 size: 15 residues. CDR3: CASSSGLTGNYGYTF. Here the CDR3 DNA reads TGTGCCAGCAGCTCCGGGCTGACAGGGAACTATGGCTACACCTTC.

V usage is TRBV3-1 (or the pseudogene TRBV3-2) and J usage is TRBJ1-1; perhaps TRBD1 as D (5 bases). Germline loops: CDR1 LGHDT, CDR2 YNNKEL (reference sequence). CDR3 length: 13 residues. The V end lost 4 bases, the J end lost 4 bases, and 10 bases lay between the germline ends. The CDR3 sequence is CASSPRASTEAFF. In nucleotides, the CDR3 is TGTGCCAGCAGCCCCAGGGCGAGCACTGAAGCTTTCTTT.

V and J are TRBV27 and TRBJ2-7, with D tentatively TRBD1 or TRBD2 (7 bases each). Germline-derived CDR1 and CDR2 are MNHEY and SMNVEV (reference sequence). The V end was cut by 2 bases, the J end by 3 bases, with 32 bases between. The CDR3 spans 21 residues. CDR3 nucleotides: TGTGCCAGCAGTTTAAAGGACCCAGGGGGGGCTAGCGGACCTATATACTACGAGCAGTACTTC. This sequence encodes CASSLKDPGGASGPIYYEQYF.

This clone occurred once. The chain couples TRBV20-1 to TRBJ2-7; weak D call: TRBD1 (6 bases). This CDR3 has 12 amino acids. The ends were cut back, 3 bases at V and 3 bases at J, with 9 bases in the middle. The germline CDR1 and CDR2 sequences are DFQATT and SNEGSKA (reference sequence). The CDR3 bases are TGCAGTGCTAGTGGACAGTTCTACGAGCAGTACTTC. It encodes CSASGQFYEQYF.

V usage is TRBV19 and J usage is TRBJ1-3; D is ambiguous. V gave up 7 bases and J gave up 0 bases, with 7 bases separating them. Per the germline V gene, CDR1 is LNHDA and CDR2 is SQIVND (reference sequence). This CDR3 is built from 13 residues. CDR3 bases: TGTGCCAGTAAGGAACTCTCTGGAAACACCATATATTTT. Amino acid sequence: CASKELSGNTIYF.

This clone has only one observation. The rearrangement links TRBV6-4 to TRBJ2-1, with 9 bases fitting TRBD1. The CDR3 is 13 amino acids. The germline V gene has CDR1 MRHNA and CDR2 SNTAGT. Trimming removed 5 bases from V and 7 bases from J; junction bases left unmatched: 3. This CDR3 is CASSPGTGNEQFF. CDR3 nucleotides: TGTGCCAGCAGTCCCGGGACAGGGAATGAGCAGTTCTTC.

This CDR3 reads CASSFGTGGPRKQFF. DNA for the CDR3: TGTGCCAGCAGTTTTGGGACAGGGGGCCCTAGAAAGCAGTTCTTC. This chain connects TRBV27 to TRBJ2-1, with TRBD1 identical over 12 bases. J gave up 11 bases and V 3 bases, and 8 bases lay outside the gene matches. There are 15 residues in the CDR3. Germline V gene sequence: CDR1 MNHEY, CDR2 SMNVEV (reference sequence).

The chain is built from TRBV7-9 and TRBJ1-1; 8 bases agree with TRBD1. CDR1 SEHNR and CDR2 FQNEAQ come from the germline V gene (reference sequence). V shed 5 bases and J 0 bases; nucleotides not matched to a gene: 5. The CDR3 has 15 residues. The CDR3 sequence: CASSRGTGMNTEAFF. The CDR3 DNA reads TGTGCCAGCAGCAGGGGGACAGGAATGAACACTGAAGCTTTCTTT.

The chain recombines TRBV28 with TRBJ2-4, with 8 bases that match TRBD2. J lost 0 bases, V lost 5 bases, and 3 bases had no gene match. Germline V gene data show CDR1 as MDHEN and CDR2 as SYDVKM. CDR3 size: 15 residues. In DNA, the CDR3 is TGTGCCAGCAGTCCGGGGGGGGTAGCCAAAAACATTCAGTACTTC. Translating gives CASSPGGVAKNIQYF.

The chain is built from TRBV7-6 and TRBJ2-3, with a weak D call TRBD1 (6 bases). The CDR3 contains 15 residues. CDR1 SGHVS and CDR2 FNYEAQ come from the germline V gene. V was shortened by 2 bases and J by 0 bases, with 9 bases between the two germline ends. This CDR3 is CASSLQGTSTDTQYF. The CDR3 nucleotides read TGTGCCAGCAGCTTACAGGGGACGAGCACAGATACGCAGTATTTT.

This clone occurred a few times. The V call is TRBV6-5, the J call TRBJ2-3; D gene uncertain. Germline CDR1 and CDR2: MNHEY and SVGAGI. Trimming cost V 7 bases and J 5 bases, with 13 bases left between them. The CDR3 totals 13 residues. CDR3 sequence: CASTESGGDTQYF. The CDR3 region has the DNA TGTGCCAGCACGGAGTCGGGTGGAGATACGCAGTATTTT.

V and J are TRBV5-1 and TRBJ2-1; TRBD1 matches 8 bases. In germline, CDR1 is SGHRS, CDR2 YFSETQ. The CDR3 contains 16 residues. V lost 0 bases to trimming and J lost 8 bases; unmatched junction nucleotides: 10. The CDR3 DNA reads as TGCGCCAGCAGCTTGGCCAGGGGGCAGTTGGTGTATGAGCAGTTCTTC. Its protein is CASSLARGQLVYEQFF.

This clone was observed a few times. This sample also contains other DNA sequences that code for the same CDR3. The V gene is TRBV3-1 (or the pseudogene TRBV3-2), the J gene TRBJ2-5; TRBD2 agrees at 10 bases. The CDR3 sequence is 15 residues long. V gave up 1 base and J gave up 2 bases; unmatched junction bases: 1. Germline-derived CDR1 and CDR2 are LGHDT and YNNKEL (reference sequence). The CDR3 spells CASSQGTSGQETQYF. The CDR3 coding sequence is TGTGCCAGCAGCCAAGGGACTAGCGGACAAGAGACCCAGTACTTC.

V is TRBV6-5 and J is TRBJ2-5, with no clear D. The CDR3 is 12 residues long. Germline V gene sequence: CDR1 MNHEY, CDR2 SVGAGI. Trimming pared 6 bases from V and 5 bases from J, leaving 10 bases between. CDR3 bases: TGTGCCAGCAGCCAACAAGGGGAGACCCAGTACTTC. Translation gives CASSQQGETQYF.

The chain has TRBV29-1 and TRBJ2-2, with D possibly being TRBD1 (6 bases). There are 14 residues in the CDR3. Deletions cut 3 bases from V and 0 bases from J, with 8 bases between. Per the germline V gene, CDR1 is SQVTM and CDR2 is ANQGSEA. The CDR3 DNA reads TGCAGCGTTGACAGGGGTTCGAACACCGGGGAGCTGTTTTTT. Its translation is CSVDRGSNTGELFF.